This T cell receptor (beta chain) was profiled in a study of blood T cell repertoires in COVID-19. Study-wide background: Samples came from the United States, Italy and Spain, spanning acute and convalescent COVID-19.

Germline CDR1 reads MNHEY; CDR2 reads SVGAGI. The CDR3 length is 15 residues. V dropped 6 bases and J dropped 4; count of bases not matched to a gene: 9. Authors' analysis steps: Amplifying reference gene primers gave estimates of nucleated cell counts. Sequenced by immunoSEQ multiplex PCR; TCRdb stores in-frame clones only, minus some. V and J calls and clone size come straight from that table; D and trimming were deduced from the DNA. The sample holds roughly 200,000 clones, about nine tenths seen once. Participants spanned ages roughly 18 to 95 years and resided in fewer than 30 US areas. The receptor's source is a woman aged 30 to 39 with acute COVID-19. Sequences were obtained from PBMCs or T cells enriched from blood (not recorded which). V gene TRBV6-5 combines with J gene TRBJ1-1, with 9 bases matching TRBD1. The CDR3 sequence: CASRLTGGRGTEAFF. Written as DNA, the CDR3 is TGTGCCAGCAGACTCACAGGGGGCAGGGGCACTGAAGCTTTCTTT.